This TCR beta chain was recovered during a study of T cells in Graves' hyperthyroidism and ophthalmopathy. About the research overall: Upon initial diagnosis and before any treatment, peripheral blood was collected.

This clonotype came up many times. Fresh 10 ml peripheral blood yielded PBMCs. Trimming pared 1 base from V and 2 bases from J, leaving 13 bases between. The length of the CDR3 is 15 residues. Germline V gene data show CDR1 as DFQATT and CDR2 as SNEGSKA (reference sequence). The TCR beta CDR3 regions underwent amplification using RNA transcripts as the source. The HTBI primer set served for first-round RT-PCR of the TCR CDR3. TCRdb used MiXCR to reprocess the multiplex PCR reads, holding one entry per CDR3 protein. This table has around 300,000 distinct CDR3 sequences, about 14% appearing once. The sequencing sample was made of blood. The clonotype comes from a woman in her 30s with Graves' hyperthyroidism. This chain links TRBV20-1 with TRBJ2-3; perhaps D is TRBD1 or TRBD2 (5 bases each). The CDR3 spells CSARGGRDVTDTQYF. The DNA for the CDR3 is TGCAGTGCTAGAGGGGGCCGGGACGTCACAGATACGCAGTATTTT.